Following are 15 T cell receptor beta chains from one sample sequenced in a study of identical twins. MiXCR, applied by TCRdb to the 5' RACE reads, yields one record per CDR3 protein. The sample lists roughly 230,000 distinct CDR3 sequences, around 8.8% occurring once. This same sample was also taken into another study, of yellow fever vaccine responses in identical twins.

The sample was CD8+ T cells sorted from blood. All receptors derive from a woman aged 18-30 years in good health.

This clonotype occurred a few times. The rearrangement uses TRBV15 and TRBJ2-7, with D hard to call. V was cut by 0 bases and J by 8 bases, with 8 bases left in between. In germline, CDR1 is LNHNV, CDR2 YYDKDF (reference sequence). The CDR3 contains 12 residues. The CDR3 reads CATSRDLLQQYF. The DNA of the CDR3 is TGTGCCACCAGCAGAGATCTCCTCCAGCAGTACTTC.

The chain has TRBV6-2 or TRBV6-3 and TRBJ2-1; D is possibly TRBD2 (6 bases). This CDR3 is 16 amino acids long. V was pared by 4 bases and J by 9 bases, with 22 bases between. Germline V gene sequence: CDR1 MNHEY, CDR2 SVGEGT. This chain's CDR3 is CASSSPPFSSASEQFF. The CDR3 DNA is TGTGCCAGCAGTTCTCCACCTTTCTCTAGCGCTAGTGAGCAGTTCTTC.

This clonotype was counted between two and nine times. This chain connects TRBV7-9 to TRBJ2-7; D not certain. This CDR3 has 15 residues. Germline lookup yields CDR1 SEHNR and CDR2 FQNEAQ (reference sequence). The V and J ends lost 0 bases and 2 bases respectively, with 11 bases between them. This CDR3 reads CASSLATAGPYEQYF. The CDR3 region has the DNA TGTGCCAGCAGCTTAGCGACGGCCGGGCCCTACGAGCAGTACTTC.

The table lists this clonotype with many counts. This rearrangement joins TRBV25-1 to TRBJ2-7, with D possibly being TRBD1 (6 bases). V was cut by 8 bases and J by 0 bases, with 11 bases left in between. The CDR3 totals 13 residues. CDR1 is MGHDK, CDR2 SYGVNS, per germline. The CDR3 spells CASERQDSYEQYF. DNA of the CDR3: TGTGCCAGCGAAAGACAGGACTCCTACGAGCAGTACTTC.

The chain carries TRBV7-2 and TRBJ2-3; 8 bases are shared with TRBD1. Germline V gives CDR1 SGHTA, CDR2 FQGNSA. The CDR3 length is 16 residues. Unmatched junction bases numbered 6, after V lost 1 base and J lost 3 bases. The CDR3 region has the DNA TGTGCCAGCAGCTTAGGGGACAGGAGCAGGACAGATACGCAGTATTTT. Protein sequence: CASSLGDRSRTDTQYF.

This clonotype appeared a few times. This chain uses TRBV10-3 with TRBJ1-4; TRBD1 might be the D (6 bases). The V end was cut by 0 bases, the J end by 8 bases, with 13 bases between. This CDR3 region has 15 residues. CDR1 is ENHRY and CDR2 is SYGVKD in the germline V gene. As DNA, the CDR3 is TGTGCCATCAGTGAGTCAGTAGGGGGGGACGAAAAACTGTTTTTT. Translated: CAISESVGGDEKLFF.

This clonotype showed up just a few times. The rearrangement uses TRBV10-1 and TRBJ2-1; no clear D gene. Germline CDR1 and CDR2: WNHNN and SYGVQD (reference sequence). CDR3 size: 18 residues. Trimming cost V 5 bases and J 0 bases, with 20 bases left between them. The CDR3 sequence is CASSPSTTTRSSYNEQFF. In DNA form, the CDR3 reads TGCGCCAGCAGTCCATCCACTACGACCCGGAGCTCCTACAATGAGCAGTTCTTC.

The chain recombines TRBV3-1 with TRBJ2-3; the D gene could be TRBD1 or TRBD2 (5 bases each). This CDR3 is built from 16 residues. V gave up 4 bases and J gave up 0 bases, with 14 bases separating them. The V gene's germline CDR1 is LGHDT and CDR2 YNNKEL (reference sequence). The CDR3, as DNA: TGTGCCAGCAGCCGTGGGGACGGGAAGAGCACAGATACGCAGTATTTT. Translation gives CASSRGDGKSTDTQYF.

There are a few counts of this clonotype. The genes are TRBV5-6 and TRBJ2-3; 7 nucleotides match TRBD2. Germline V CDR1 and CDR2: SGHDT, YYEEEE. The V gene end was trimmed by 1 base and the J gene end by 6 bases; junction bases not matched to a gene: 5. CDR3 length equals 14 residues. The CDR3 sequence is CASSLREEIDTQYF. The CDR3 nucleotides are TGTGCCAGCAGCTTGCGGGAGGAGATTGATACGCAGTATTTT.

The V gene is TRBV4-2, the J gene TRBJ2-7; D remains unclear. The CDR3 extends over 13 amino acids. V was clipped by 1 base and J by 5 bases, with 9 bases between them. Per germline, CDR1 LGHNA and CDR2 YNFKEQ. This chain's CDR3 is CASSQGNGDEQYF. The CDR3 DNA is TGTGCCAGCAGCCAAGGTAACGGTGACGAGCAGTACTTC.

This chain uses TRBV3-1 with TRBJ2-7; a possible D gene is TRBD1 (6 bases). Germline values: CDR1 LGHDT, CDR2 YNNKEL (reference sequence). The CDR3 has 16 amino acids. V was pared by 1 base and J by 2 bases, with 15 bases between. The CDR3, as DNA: TGTGCCAGCAGCCAAGTAATCGGGACACTGACCTACGAGCAGTACTTC. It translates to CASSQVIGTLTYEQYF.

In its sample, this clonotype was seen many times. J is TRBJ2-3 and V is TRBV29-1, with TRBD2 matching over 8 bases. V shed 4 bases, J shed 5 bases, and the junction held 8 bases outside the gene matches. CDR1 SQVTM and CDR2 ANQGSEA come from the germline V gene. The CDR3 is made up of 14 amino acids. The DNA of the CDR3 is TGCAGCGTTGTGCTCTCGCTAGCGGGAGATACGCAGTATTTT. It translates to CSVVLSLAGDTQYF.

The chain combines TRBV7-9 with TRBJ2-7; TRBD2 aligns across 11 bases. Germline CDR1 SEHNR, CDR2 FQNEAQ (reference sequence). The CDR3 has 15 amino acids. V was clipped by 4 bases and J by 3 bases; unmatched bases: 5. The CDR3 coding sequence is TGTGCCAGCAGCTCGACCGGGACTAGCGGCTACGAGCAGTACTTC. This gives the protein CASSSTGTSGYEQYF.

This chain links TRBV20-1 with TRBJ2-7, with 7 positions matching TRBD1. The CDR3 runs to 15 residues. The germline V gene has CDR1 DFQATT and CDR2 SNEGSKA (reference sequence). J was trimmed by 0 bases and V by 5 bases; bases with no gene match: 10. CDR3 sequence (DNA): TGCAGTGCTCACTCGACAGGGATAATCTCCTACGAGCAGTACTTC. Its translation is CSAHSTGIISYEQYF.

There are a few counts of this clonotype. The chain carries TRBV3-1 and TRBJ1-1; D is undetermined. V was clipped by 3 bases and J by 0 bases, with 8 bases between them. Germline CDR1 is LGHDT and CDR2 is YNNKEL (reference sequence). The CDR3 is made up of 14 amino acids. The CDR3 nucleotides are TGTGCCAGCAGCCACGGGTTCCTGAACACTGAAGCTTTCTTT. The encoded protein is CASSHGFLNTEAFF.